This T cell receptor (beta chain) was obtained from a study of cytomegalovirus exposure and HLA in healthy donors. The PCR ran on 60 Vbeta and 13 Jbeta primers. Profiling relied on immunoSEQ multiplex PCR, and the TCRdb table lists in-frame clones only, not all of them. The sample spans approximately 75,000 clones; the ten largest clones claim 4% to 6%. Notes on this clone: No antigen is known for it.

Study-wide points: Under in vitro conditions, three CMV-associated chains were confirmed as specific for CMV antigens.

V was pared by 5 bases and J by 2 bases, with 11 bases of the junction left unmatched. The CDR3 is 17 amino acids. Germline loops: CDR1 SGHVS, CDR2 FNYEAQ. The chain links TRBV7-6 to TRBJ1-2, with TRBD1 identical over 10 bases. Specimen: PBMCs. The receptor was isolated from a man aged 40-49 years in good health and CMV-seronegative. The DNA of the CDR3 is TGTGCCAGCAGCCCAAGGCCGACAGGGGGCGGAAACTATGGCTACACCTTC. This codes for CASSPRPTGGGNYGYTF.